These 9 T cell receptor beta chains were all obtained from the same sample, sequenced in a study of radiotherapy plus CTLA-4 blockade in lung cancer. The data were produced by immunoSEQ multiplex PCR, yet TCRdb's version contains in-frame clones alone and is incomplete. This repertoire shows about 120,000 clones, 78% found once; its top ten account for roughly 5%. Sequencing was performed on peripheral blood, taken from a patient treated with radiotherapy plus ipilimumab. Receptors were obtained from a human donor with non-small cell lung cancer who had a partial response to radiotherapy plus ipilimumab.

The rearrangement joins TRBV27 to TRBJ2-7, with D possibly TRBD1 on 6 matching bases. Germline CDR1 MNHEY, CDR2 SMNVEV (reference sequence). The CDR3 extends over 13 amino acids. Trimming removed 4 bases from V and 2 bases from J, with 9 bases in between. CDR3 in DNA: TGTGCCAGCAGTTATGGACAGACCTACGAGCAGTACTTC. This encodes CASSYGQTYEQYF.

The chain joins TRBV5-5 to TRBJ2-5, with D possibly being TRBD2 (5 bases). Germline V gene sequence: CDR1 SGHKS, CDR2 YYEKEE (reference sequence). This CDR3 has 13 residues. V gave up 4 bases and J gave up 4 bases, with 11 bases separating them. CDR3 sequence reads: CASSRGGLETQYF. The CDR3 region has the DNA TGTGCCAGCAGCCGGGGTGGGTTAGAGACCCAGTACTTC.

The rearrangement joins TRBV7-3 to TRBJ2-2; 10 positions agree with TRBD2. This CDR3 spans 16 amino acids. Trimming cost V 2 bases and J 6 bases; bases outside gene matches: 6. Germline V lookup: CDR1 SGHTA, CDR2 FQGTGA. This chain's CDR3 is CASSLGPAGGPGELFF. The CDR3 DNA is TGTGCCAGCAGCTTAGGTCCAGCGGGAGGGCCCGGGGAGCTGTTTTTT.

V and J are TRBV25-1 and TRBJ2-3; no definite D call. V was clipped by 0 bases and J by 1 base, with 8 bases between them. From germline, CDR1 is MGHDK and CDR2 SYGVNS. The CDR3 contains 15 residues. The CDR3 loop is CASSEYTPGTDTQYF. The CDR3 region has the DNA TGTGCCAGCAGTGAATATACACCCGGCACAGATACGCAGTATTTT. Combining the CDR3 with reference TRBV25-1 and TRBJ2-3 gives the whole variable domain EADIYQTPRYLVIGTGKKITLECSQTMGHDKMYWYQQDPGMELHLIHYSYGVNSTEKGDLSSESTVSRIRTEHFPLTLESARPSHTSQYLCASSEYTPGTDTQYFGPGTRLTVL.

This clone is medium-sized (0.01 to 0.1%) in the sample. The rearrangement links TRBV28 to TRBJ1-2; a possible D gene is TRBD1 (5 bases). This CDR3 has 15 amino acids. Trimming took 4 bases from V and 8 from J, leaving 20 bases between them. Germline assignment: CDR1 MDHEN and CDR2 SYDVKM. The DNA of the CDR3 is TGTGCCAGCAGTTCCTCAGGGTCTCTCCGCTGGGGCTACACCTTC. This gives the protein CASSSSGSLRWGYTF.

V is TRBV7-8 and J is TRBJ1-2; weak D call: TRBD1 (6 bases). Germline V gene lookup returns CDR1 SGHVS and CDR2 FQNEAQ. The V gene lost 7 bases and the J gene lost 2 bases, with 14 bases spanning the gap. The CDR3 is 14 residues long. The chain's CDR3 is CASTTQQGNYGYTF. CDR3 nucleotides: TGTGCCAGCACAACTCAGCAGGGGAACTATGGCTACACCTTC.

This sequence joins TRBV6-5 and TRBJ1-1, with 8 bases that match TRBD1. J gave up 4 bases and V 5 bases, and 9 bases lay outside the gene matches. CDR3 length equals 15 residues. Germline values: CDR1 MNHEY, CDR2 SVGAGI. CDR3 residues: CASSLQGVSITEAFF. The CDR3 region has the DNA TGTGCCAGCAGTCTACAGGGGGTTTCAATCACTGAAGCTTTCTTT.

The chain combines TRBV27 with TRBJ2-2, with a weak D call TRBD1 (6 bases). V was trimmed by 8 bases and J by 7 bases, leaving 20 bases between them. The CDR3 has 15 residues. The V gene's germline CDR1 is MNHEY and CDR2 SMNVEV (reference sequence). Written as DNA, the CDR3 is TGTGCCAGCCAGGGGCCGGCTTGGTGGAGCGGGGAGCTGTTTTTT. Residues: CASQGPAWWSGELFF.

This chain connects TRBV5-1 to TRBJ2-1, with 9 bases matching TRBD1. V trimming: 2 bases; J trimming: 7 bases; junction bases outside the gene matches: 7. The CDR3 has 15 amino acids. Germline V gene data show CDR1 as SGHRS and CDR2 as YFSETQ. Here the CDR3 DNA reads TGCGCCAGCAGCTTACTACCGGGACAGGGTAATGAGCAGTTCTTC. Amino acids: CASSLLPGQGNEQFF. Supplemented by reference TRBV5-1 and TRBJ2-1, the full variable domain reads KAGVTQTPRYLIKTRGQQVTLSCSPISGHRSVSWYQQTPGQGLQFLFEYFSETQRNKGNFPGRFSGRQFSNSRSEMNVSTLELGDSALYLCASSLLPGQGNEQFFGPGTRLTVL.